These 24 T cell receptor beta chains originate from one sample sequenced in a study of CD8+ T cells in alopecia areata. Investigators isolated RNA and reverse transcribed it into cDNA to act as the sequencing template. The assay was immunoSEQ multiplex PCR, and TCRdb's table has in-frame clones only and misses some. The sample lists about 200,000 clones; about 56% were seen once. The sequencing sample was made of CD8+ T cells sorted from blood. The receptors derive from a human donor in good health.

This chain connects TRBV6-5 to TRBJ1-5; weak D call: TRBD1 (6 bases). Germline loops: CDR1 MNHEY, CDR2 SVGAGI. CDR3 length: 14 amino acids. V was cut by 5 bases and J by 4 bases, with 12 bases left in between. The CDR3 spells CASSQIQGNQPQHF. In DNA, the CDR3 is TGTGCCAGCAGTCAAATACAGGGAAATCAGCCCCAGCATTTT.

This clone appeared a few times. The chain recombines TRBV6-5 with TRBJ1-2; D is uncertain. The CDR3 sequence is 15 residues long. The germline CDR1 and CDR2 sequences are MNHEY and SVGAGI. Trimming removed 3 bases from V and 2 bases from J, with 13 bases in between. The CDR3 region is CASSYSTGSNYGYTF. CDR3 bases: TGTGCCAGCAGTTATTCTACGGGGTCAAACTATGGCTACACCTTC.

This clone occurred a few times. The rearrangement links TRBV7-7 to TRBJ2-1, with 15 bases matching TRBD2. The germline V gene has CDR1 SSHAT and CDR2 FNYEAQ (reference sequence). The CDR3 has 15 amino acids. Unmatched junction bases numbered 2, after V lost 1 base and J lost 10 bases. CDR3 region: CASSLGTSGGEEQFF. The CDR3 region has the DNA TGTGCCAGCAGCTTAGGGACTAGCGGGGGGGAAGAGCAGTTCTTC.

The V and J genes are TRBV5-1 and TRBJ2-1; D not certain. In germline, CDR1 is SGHRS, CDR2 YFSETQ. The CDR3 loop spans 12 amino acids. The germline V and J ends were trimmed by 4 bases and 6 bases, with 8 bases remaining between them. This CDR3 reads CASSERSNEQFF. The DNA of the CDR3 is TGCGCCAGCAGCGAGCGCAGCAATGAGCAGTTCTTC.

The V gene is TRBV7-7, the J gene TRBJ2-5, with 8 bases fitting TRBD1. The V gene end was trimmed by 5 bases and the J gene end by 5 bases; junction bases not matched to a gene: 10. The CDR3 runs 15 residues. CDR1 and CDR2 (germline): SSHAT, FNYEAQ (reference sequence). Written as DNA, the CDR3 is TGTGCCAGCAGCCCAACTTTGGACAGGGAGGAGACCCAGTACTTC. Protein: CASSPTLDREETQYF.

The chain carries TRBV7-9 and TRBJ2-7; D might be TRBD1 (5 bases). The CDR3 covers 12 residues. The germline gives CDR1 SEHNR, CDR2 FQNEAQ (reference sequence). The V and J ends lost 5 bases and 4 bases respectively, with 9 bases between them. CDR3 sequence (DNA): TGTGCCAGCAGCACCGACAGTTACGAGCAGTACTTC. Its protein product is CASSTDSYEQYF.

This sequence joins TRBV9 and TRBJ2-5; tentative D call: TRBD2 (6 bases). Germline assignment: CDR1 SGDLS and CDR2 YYNGEE. The ends were cut back, 2 bases at V and 5 bases at J, with 10 bases in the middle. The CDR3 covers 13 residues. This CDR3 reads CASSVWGEETQYF. CDR3 nucleotides: TGTGCCAGCAGCGTTTGGGGGGAGGAGACCCAGTACTTC.

The rearrangement links TRBV6-5 to TRBJ2-5; D is undetermined. CDR1 is MNHEY and CDR2 is SVGAGI in the germline V gene. The CDR3 contains 14 residues. V was clipped by 4 bases and J by 7 bases, with 16 bases between them. The CDR3 protein is CASSFFGSRRTQYF. The CDR3 coding sequence is TGTGCCAGCAGTTTCTTCGGGTCCCGTAGGACCCAGTACTTC.

This CDR3 is CASNLGQGLTYEQYF. The DNA of the CDR3 is TGTGCCAGCAACCTCGGACAGGGGCTAACCTACGAGCAGTACTTC. This chain connects TRBV11-2 to TRBJ2-7; 9 positions match TRBD1. With V trimmed by 7 bases and J by 2 bases, 9 bases remained unmatched. Germline V gene lookup returns CDR1 SGHAT and CDR2 FQNNGV. This CDR3 region has 15 residues. Drawing the rest from reference TRBV11-2 and TRBJ2-7, the complete variable domain is EAGVAQSPRYKIIEKRQSVAFWCNPISGHATLYWYQQILGQGPKLLIQFQNNGVVDDSQLPKDRFSAERLKGVDSTLKIQPAKLEDSAVYLCASNLGQGLTYEQYFGPGTRLTVT.

The V and J genes are TRBV13 and TRBJ1-1; D remains unclear. Germline CDR1 and CDR2: PRHDT and FYEKMQ (reference sequence). V lost 0 bases and J 3 bases, leaving 5 bases between the germline ends. This CDR3 region has 13 residues. CDR3 region: CASSLGSHTEAFF. The CDR3 DNA follows: TGTGCCAGCAGCTTAGGGAGTCACACTGAAGCTTTCTTT.

This clone was seen ten or more times. The chain uses TRBV29-1 and TRBJ2-2; D gene uncertain. CDR1 is SQVTM and CDR2 is ANQGSEA in the germline V gene. The V gene lost 4 bases and the J gene lost 0 bases, with 3 bases spanning the gap. This CDR3 comprises 12 residues. CDR3 sequence (DNA): TGCAGCGTTGGATCGAACACCGGGGAGCTGTTTTTT. This codes for CSVGSNTGELFF.

This clone was seen only a few times. The chain links TRBV7-9 to TRBJ2-5; 8 nucleotides align to TRBD1. This CDR3 is built from 15 residues. The germline V gene has CDR1 SEHNR and CDR2 FQNEAQ (reference sequence). Trimming cost V 5 bases and J 5 bases; bases outside gene matches: 10. CDR3: CASSAGTGELETQYF. CDR3 sequence (DNA): TGTGCCAGCAGCGCCGGGACAGGTGAATTGGAGACCCAGTACTTC.

The chain recombines TRBV6-5 with TRBJ1-1, with TRBD1 as a possible D gene (5 bases). Germline V lookup: CDR1 MNHEY, CDR2 SVGAGI. The CDR3 is made up of 13 amino acids. Trimming took off 3 bases at V and 3 bases at J, with 8 bases between the two ends. The CDR3 bases are TGTGCCAGCAGTTATGGGGACTACACTGAAGCTTTCTTT. Protein sequence: CASSYGDYTEAFF.

V gene TRBV2 combines with J gene TRBJ1-2; no definite D call. Trimming pared 1 base from V and 4 bases from J, leaving 7 bases between. Germline V gene lookup returns CDR1 SNHLY and CDR2 FYNNEI. The CDR3 contains 13 residues. CDR3 residues: CASSEGAIYGYTF. As DNA, the CDR3 is TGTGCCAGCAGTGAAGGGGCAATCTATGGCTACACCTTC.

This clone was observed a handful of times. The chain has TRBV2 and TRBJ1-2, with D possibly matching TRBD1 (6 bases). Germline lookup yields CDR1 SNHLY and CDR2 FYNNEI. This CDR3 has 13 residues. V was shortened by 10 bases and J by 8 bases, with 20 bases between the two germline ends. CDR3 DNA: TGTGCCAAAGAGGGGGGCGAGGGGTTCGGCTACACCTTC. Its protein product is CAKEGGEGFGYTF. The whole variable domain, remainder taken from reference TRBV2 and TRBJ1-2, is EPEVTQTPSHQVTQMGQEVILRCVPISNHLYFYWYRQILGQKVEFLVSFYNNEISEKSEIFDDQFSVERPDGSNFTLKIRSTKLEDSAMYFCAKEGGEGFGYTFGSGTRLTVV.

This clone was seen a handful of times. The chain joins TRBV6-5 to TRBJ2-3; possibly TRBD1 for D (6 bases). Germline V gene sequence: CDR1 MNHEY, CDR2 SVGAGI. This CDR3 is built from 14 residues. V was shortened by 0 bases and J by 6 bases, with 10 bases between the two germline ends. CDR3 sequence reads: CASSYSTRGDTQYF. DNA for the CDR3: TGTGCCAGCAGTTACTCGACCAGGGGCGATACGCAGTATTTT.

This clone was counted only a few times. The genes are TRBV5-1 and TRBJ2-7, with D maybe TRBD2 (6 bases). This CDR3 is built from 13 residues. V lost 0 bases and J 6 bases, leaving 10 bases between the germline ends. Germline CDR1 SGHRS, CDR2 YFSETQ. The DNA of the CDR3 is TGCGCCAGCAGCTTGGGCCGGACTACCGAGCAGTACTTC. Translating it yields CASSLGRTTEQYF. Full variable domain (rest looked up from reference TRBV5-1 and TRBJ2-7): KAGVTQTPRYLIKTRGQQVTLSCSPISGHRSVSWYQQTPGQGLQFLFEYFSETQRNKGNFPGRFSGRQFSNSRSEMNVSTLELGDSALYLCASSLGRTTEQYFGPGTRLTVT.

V usage is TRBV29-1 and J usage is TRBJ2-7; TRBD1 aligns across 8 bases. In germline, CDR1 is SQVTM, CDR2 ANQGSEA. V shed 6 bases and J 5 bases; nucleotides not matched to a gene: 9. There are 13 residues in the CDR3. The CDR3 nucleotides read TGCAGCGTAGACAGGGGAAATTCAGACGAGCAGTACTTC. Amino acid sequence: CSVDRGNSDEQYF.

The chain is built from TRBV7-9 and TRBJ1-5; a weak D match, TRBD1 (5 bases). Germline CDR1 is SEHNR and CDR2 is FQNEAQ (reference sequence). The CDR3 length is 14 residues. Trimming took off 5 bases at V and 6 bases at J, with 14 bases between the two ends. The CDR3: CASSGGGAVQPQHF. The CDR3 region has the DNA TGTGCCAGCAGCGGGGGTGGGGCTGTTCAGCCCCAGCATTTT.

This sequence joins TRBV7-9 and TRBJ1-1; 7 positions agree with TRBD1. Germline trimming cut 5 bases from V and 0 bases from J; bases unmatched to any gene: 6. The CDR3 is 15 amino acids. Germline CDR1 is SEHNR and CDR2 is FQNEAQ (reference sequence). The CDR3 loop is CASSDRDSLNTEAFF. CDR3 sequence (DNA): TGTGCCAGCAGCGACCGGGACAGTTTGAACACTGAAGCTTTCTTT.

The chain has TRBV4-1 and TRBJ1-4, with no clear D. Trimming cost V 3 bases and J 8 bases, with 7 bases left between them. Germline CDR1 MGHRA, CDR2 YSYEKL. CDR3 length equals 12 residues. The CDR3, as DNA: TGCGCCAGCAGCCACCCAAGCGAAAAACTGTTTTTT. It codes for CASSHPSEKLFF.

The J gene is TRBJ2-7, the V gene TRBV29-1, with D possibly called TRBD1 or TRBD2 (7 bases each). CDR1 and CDR2 from the germline V gene are SQVTM and ANQGSEA. The CDR3 runs to 14 residues. The V end lost 6 bases, the J end lost 0 bases, and 15 bases lay between the germline ends. The CDR3 here is CSVAGGVSSYEQYF. DNA of the CDR3: TGCAGCGTGGCAGGGGGGGTAAGCTCCTACGAGCAGTACTTC.

This clone was seen only a few times. The V call is TRBV6-5, the J call TRBJ2-7, with D uncertain. The V gene lost 5 bases and the J gene lost 0 bases, with 5 bases spanning the gap. From germline, CDR1 is MNHEY and CDR2 SVGAGI. This CDR3 spans 12 amino acids. CDR3 bases: TGTGCCAGCAGTGTCAGCTCCTACGAGCAGTACTTC. Translating gives CASSVSSYEQYF.

This chain joins TRBV27 and TRBJ1-4; D is possibly TRBD1 (5 bases). The germline V gene encodes CDR1 MNHEY and CDR2 SMNVEV (reference sequence). Between the trimmed V and J ends, which lost 4 bases and 3 bases, there was a span of 15 bases. The CDR3 covers 16 residues. The CDR3 region has the DNA TGTGCCAGCAGTTCCCGGCAGGGTCGATCTAATGAAAAACTGTTTTTT. It encodes CASSSRQGRSNEKLFF.